These 15 T cell receptor beta chains were sequenced from one sample in a study of shared clonotypes between healthy human individuals. Libraries were prepared by immunoSEQ multiplex PCR; TCRdb keeps only in-frame clonotypes and omits some of them. The sample lists 2 million to 2.5 million clones; over 85% were seen once. Sequencing used naive CD4+ T cells from PBMCs. Stated subset: CD45RA+ positively selected. The receptors derive from a man aged 18 to 29 in good health. Some clones in this sample may be carry-over from other donors' samples.

The chain recombines TRBV29-1 with TRBJ1-2; D possibly corresponds to TRBD1 (5 bases). In germline, CDR1 is SQVTM, CDR2 ANQGSEA. The CDR3 covers 12 residues. V gave up 1 base and J gave up 6 bases, with 9 bases separating them. This CDR3 reads CSVEVRGHGYTF. The CDR3 DNA sequence: TGCAGCGTTGAAGTCCGGGGACATGGCTACACCTTC.

This chain connects TRBV9 to TRBJ2-2; TRBD2 matches 7 bases. CDR3 length: 16 residues. With V trimmed by 4 bases and J by 0 bases, 6 bases remained unmatched. Germline V gives CDR1 SGDLS, CDR2 YYNGEE. CDR3 protein: CASSSGLGTNTGELFF. In nucleotides, the CDR3 is TGTGCCAGCAGCTCAGGACTAGGTACGAACACCGGGGAGCTGTTTTTT.

The V call is TRBV28, the J call TRBJ2-4; weak D call: TRBD1 (6 bases). CDR1 is MDHEN and CDR2 is SYDVKM in the germline V gene. Between the trimmed V and J ends, which lost 2 bases and 0 bases, there was a span of 11 bases. This CDR3 has 16 amino acids. The CDR3 region has the DNA TGTGCCAGCAGTTTACCCGGGGACAAAGCCAAAAACATTCAGTACTTC. Translation: CASSLPGDKAKNIQYF.

This sequence joins TRBV19 and TRBJ1-5; D is possibly TRBD1 (6 bases). CDR1 LNHDA and CDR2 SQIVND come from the germline V gene (reference sequence). Trimming cost V 5 bases and J 7 bases, with 12 bases left between them. CDR3 size: 13 residues. CDR3 residues: CASSGQREQPQHF. CDR3 DNA: TGTGCCAGTAGTGGACAGCGCGAACAGCCCCAGCATTTT.

The chain uses TRBV20-1 and TRBJ1-2, with a tentative D call TRBD1 (5 bases). The CDR3 contains 11 residues. Trimming cost V 6 bases and J 3 bases, with 8 bases left between them. Germline lookup yields CDR1 DFQATT and CDR2 SNEGSKA (reference sequence). The CDR3 protein is CSARQYYGYTF. DNA of the CDR3: TGCAGTGCAAGACAGTACTATGGCTACACCTTC.

Of note for this clone: The same CDR3 is also encoded by other DNA sequences in this sample. This sequence joins TRBV20-1 and TRBJ2-7; D uncertain. There are 11 residues in the CDR3. Germline CDR1 reads DFQATT; CDR2 reads SNEGSKA (reference sequence). V was trimmed by 3 bases and J by 2 bases, leaving 5 bases between them. CDR3 in amino acids: CSARLTYEQYF. CDR3 DNA: TGCAGTGCTAGGTTGACCTACGAGCAGTACTTC.

The V gene is TRBV30, the J gene TRBJ1-4, with 11 bases fitting TRBD1. Germline assignment: CDR1 GTSNPN and CDR2 SVGIG (reference sequence). V lost 1 base and J lost 5; bases outside the gene matches: 3. The CDR3 extends over 15 amino acids. The CDR3 protein is CAWSEDRGRNEKLFF. The CDR3 bases are TGTGCCTGGAGTGAGGACAGGGGGCGAAATGAAAAACTGTTTTTT.

The chain uses TRBV7-3 and TRBJ2-1; TRBD2 aligns across 7 bases. The germline V gene has CDR1 SGHTA and CDR2 FQGTGA. The CDR3 extends over 12 amino acids. V lost 5 bases to trimming and J lost 9 bases; unmatched junction nucleotides: 4. The CDR3 here is CASSLGTTEQFF. CDR3 nucleotides: TGTGCCAGCAGCCTCGGGACTACTGAGCAGTTCTTC. Using reference TRBV7-3 and TRBJ2-1 for the parts outside the CDR3, the full variable domain is GAGVSQTPSNKVTEKGKYVELRCDPISGHTALYWYRQSLGQGPEFLIYFQGTGAADDSGLPNDRFFAVRPEGSVSTLKIQRTERGDSAVYLCASSLGTTEQFFGPGTRLTVL.

The J gene is TRBJ2-7, the V gene TRBV7-3; 7 bases are a match to TRBD1. The J segment lost 4 bases and the V segment lost 5 bases, leaving 17 bases of the junction unmatched. CDR3 length: 17 amino acids. Germline CDR1 is SGHTA and CDR2 is FQGTGA. The CDR3 coding sequence is TGTGCCAGCAGCGCAAGACAGGGTTCTCGGCTAAGTTACGAGCAGTACTTC. Translated: CASSARQGSRLSYEQYF. The complete variable domain, with remaining parts taken from reference TRBV7-3 and TRBJ2-7, reads GAGVSQTPSNKVTEKGKYVELRCDPISGHTALYWYRQSLGQGPEFLIYFQGTGAADDSGLPNDRFFAVRPEGSVSTLKIQRTERGDSAVYLCASSARQGSRLSYEQYFGPGTRLTVT.

The rearrangement uses TRBV28 and TRBJ1-4; TRBD1 matches 8 bases. J gave up 8 bases and V 7 bases, and 12 bases lay outside the gene matches. The germline V gene encodes CDR1 MDHEN and CDR2 SYDVKM. The CDR3 has 15 amino acids. The CDR3 DNA sequence: TGTGCCAGCAACCCGGCACAGGGGGTTAGGGAAAAACTGTTTTTT. Its protein product is CASNPAQGVREKLFF.

The chain links TRBV4-1 to TRBJ1-2, with TRBD1 as a possible D gene (5 bases). The CDR3 contains 12 residues. The V end lost 2 bases, the J end lost 8 bases, and 9 bases lay between the germline ends. Germline-derived CDR1 and CDR2 are MGHRA and YSYEKL. CDR3 sequence reads: CASSQQGAGYTF. Here the CDR3 DNA reads TGCGCCAGCAGCCAACAGGGTGCCGGCTACACCTTC.

The V and J genes are TRBV2 and TRBJ1-5, with D possibly matching TRBD1 (5 bases). The CDR3 covers 14 residues. With 1 base removed from V and 6 bases from J, the gap between germline ends came to 10 bases. Per the germline V gene, CDR1 is SNHLY and CDR2 is FYNNEI. CDR3 nucleotide sequence: TGTGCCAGCAGTGAAGAGGGGAGGGGTCAGCCCCAGCATTTT. It is translated as CASSEEGRGQPQHF.

This clone was detected only once. Additional DNA sequences in this sample encode the identical CDR3. The J gene is TRBJ1-5, the V gene TRBV18; D not resolved. V lost 5 bases to trimming and J lost 2 bases, with 4 bases between them. Germline assignment: CDR1 KGHSH and CDR2 LQKENI. The CDR3 has 12 residues. The CDR3 sequence: CASSGGNQPQHF. The CDR3 DNA sequence: TGTGCCAGCTCAGGGGGCAATCAGCCCCAGCATTTT.

This chain connects TRBV20-1 to TRBJ2-1; D unclear. The CDR3 sequence is 11 residues long. Germline V lookup: CDR1 DFQATT, CDR2 SNEGSKA (reference sequence). V lost 4 bases and J 6 bases, leaving 7 bases between the germline ends. The CDR3 nucleotides read TGCAGTGCTATAGTTGTCAATGAGCAGTTCTTC. Protein sequence: CSAIVVNEQFF.

The chain employs TRBV7-9 and TRBJ1-5, with a possible D match to TRBD1 (5 bases). Looked up from germline, CDR1 is SEHNR and CDR2 is FQNEAQ (reference sequence). The V and J ends lost 5 bases and 9 bases respectively, with 20 bases between them. CDR3 length: 15 amino acids. The CDR3 DNA reads as TGTGCCAGCAGCCACGGCGGGACCCAACTGGCGCCCCAGCATTTT. It codes for CASSHGGTQLAPQHF.